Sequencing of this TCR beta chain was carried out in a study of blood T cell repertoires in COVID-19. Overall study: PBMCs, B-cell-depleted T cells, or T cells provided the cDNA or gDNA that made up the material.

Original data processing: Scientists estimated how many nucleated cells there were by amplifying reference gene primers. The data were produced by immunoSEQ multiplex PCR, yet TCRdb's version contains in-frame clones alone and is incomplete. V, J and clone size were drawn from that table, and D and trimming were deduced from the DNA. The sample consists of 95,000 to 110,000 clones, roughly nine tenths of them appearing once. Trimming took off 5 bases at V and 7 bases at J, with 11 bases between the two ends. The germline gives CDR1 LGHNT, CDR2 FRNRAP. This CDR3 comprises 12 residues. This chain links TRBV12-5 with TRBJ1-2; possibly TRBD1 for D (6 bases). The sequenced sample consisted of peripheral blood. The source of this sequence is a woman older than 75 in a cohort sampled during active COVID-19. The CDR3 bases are TGTGCTAGTGGTCTCCCAGGGGTTGGCTACACCTTC. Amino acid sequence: CASGLPGVGYTF.